This T cell receptor beta chain was sequenced for a study of T-cell memory formation after mild COVID-19. Findings and limits, study-wide: SARS-CoV-2 specificity was not confirmed for second-wave clones peaking on day 37. Clones that got smaller from day 15 to 85 had even CD4/CD8, while clones growing later tipped toward CD4+.

TCRdb called the 5' RACE reads again in MiXCR, with one record for every CDR3 protein. The sample holds about 400,000 distinct CDR3 sequences; under 25% are singletons and the top ten take less than 15%. This clonotype was found a few times. Its matching antigen is unknown. The germline V and J ends were trimmed by 4 bases and 1 base, with 23 bases remaining between them. The CDR3 totals 18 residues. Germline V lookup: CDR1 SQVTM, CDR2 ANQGSEA. This chain connects TRBV29-1 to TRBJ2-1; D might be TRBD2 (6 bases). The sequencing sample was made of PBMCs or a T cell subset sorted from them (not recorded which). The TCR comes from an adult woman who had mild COVID-19 (a few samples of this study predate the infection). Cell type and time point are not known. The CDR3 nucleotides read TGCAGCGTTGTAGGGACTCCTACGGTGGGCGAATCCTACAATGAGCAGTTCTTC. Translated, it gives CSVVGTPTVGESYNEQFF.